The 8 T cell receptor beta chains below were found in one sample sequenced in a study of T cell responses to AZD1222 COVID-19 vaccine. The data were produced by immunoSEQ multiplex PCR, yet TCRdb's version contains in-frame clones alone and is incomplete. The sample has 110,000 or so clones, about nine tenths seen once. Sequenced material: peripheral blood, taken 28 days after the second dose of the MenACWY control vaccine. The source of these receptors is an adult who received the MenACWY meningococcal vaccine as a control.

The chain links TRBV10-1 to TRBJ2-3; TRBD2 aligns across 11 bases. The V segment lost 6 bases and the J segment 2 bases; nucleotides outside the gene matches: 7. The CDR3 loop spans 16 amino acids. CDR1 WNHNN and CDR2 SYGVQD come from the germline V gene (reference sequence). CDR3 loop: CASRPGLADSTDTQYF. CDR3 in DNA: TGCGCCAGCAGACCGGGACTAGCGGACTCCACAGATACGCAGTATTTT.

The chain combines TRBV24-1 with TRBJ2-3; 8 nucleotides line up with TRBD2. The CDR3 is made up of 13 amino acids. Germline-derived CDR1 and CDR2 are KGHDR and SFDVKD. V dropped 11 bases and J dropped 4; count of bases not matched to a gene: 7. CDR3 in amino acids: CAIRGGFSDTQYF. The CDR3 region has the DNA TGTGCCATCCGGGGGGGCTTTTCAGATACGCAGTATTTT.

The rearrangement joins TRBV7-2 to TRBJ2-3; 7 bases are a match to TRBD1. V lost 0 bases, J lost 3 bases, and 6 bases stayed unmatched. Germline V lookup: CDR1 SGHTA, CDR2 FQGNSA. The CDR3 is 16 amino acids. In nucleotides, the CDR3 is TGTGCCAGCAGCTTAGCCTTAGGGGGCAATACAGATACGCAGTATTTT. It specifies CASSLALGGNTDTQYF.

The rearrangement joins TRBV6-5 to TRBJ2-2; 9 nucleotides line up with TRBD1. Germline V gives CDR1 MNHEY, CDR2 SVGAGI. Germline trimming cut 6 bases from V and 5 bases from J; bases unmatched to any gene: 7. This CDR3 has 15 residues. CDR3 sequence: CASSAGTGPTGELFF. As DNA, the CDR3 is TGTGCCAGCAGCGCCGGGACAGGGCCTACCGGGGAGCTGTTTTTT.

The V and J genes are TRBV7-6 and TRBJ2-2; 12 bases map to TRBD2. V lost 3 bases and J lost 4; bases outside the gene matches: 9. In germline, CDR1 is SGHVS, CDR2 FNYEAQ. This CDR3 contains 18 residues. The chain's CDR3 is CASSFSSGGAYGTGELFF. The CDR3 bases are TGTGCCAGCAGCTTTTCTAGCGGGGGGGCATATGGCACCGGGGAGCTGTTTTTT. Full variable domain (missing parts from reference TRBV7-6 and TRBJ2-2): GAGVSQSPRYKVTKRGQDVALRCDPISGHVSLYWYRQALGQGPEFLTYFNYEAQQDKSGLPNDRFSAERPEGSISTLTIQRTEQRDSAMYRCASSFSSGGAYGTGELFFGEGSRLTVL.

The chain couples TRBV28 to TRBJ1-5; 7 positions match TRBD1. Trimming cost V 6 bases and J 0 bases; bases outside gene matches: 17. The CDR3 has 19 amino acids. Looked up from germline, CDR1 is MDHEN and CDR2 is SYDVKM. This CDR3 reads CASSEGQPKVGYSNQPQHF. DNA for the CDR3: TGTGCCAGCAGCGAGGGACAGCCCAAGGTGGGTTATAGCAATCAGCCCCAGCATTTT. The entire variable domain, with the rest obtained from reference TRBV28 and TRBJ1-5, is as follows: DVKVTQSSRYLVKRTGEKVFLECVQDMDHENMFWYRQDPGLGLRLIYFSYDVKMKEKGDIPEGYSVSREKKERFSLILESASTNQTSMYLCASSEGQPKVGYSNQPQHFGDGTRLSIL.

The chain couples TRBV12-3 or TRBV12-4 to TRBJ2-7; 7 positions match TRBD1. The CDR3 sequence is 13 residues long. Losses at the gene ends were 3 bases for V and 4 bases for J; bases not matched to a gene: 3. The CDR3 coding sequence is TGTGCCAGCAGTTTCGGACAGGCTTACGAGCAGTACTTC. This encodes CASSFGQAYEQYF.

The chain links TRBV7-2 to TRBJ2-1; 11 bases are a match to TRBD1. This CDR3 has 13 amino acids. CDR1 SGHTA and CDR2 FQGNSA come from the germline V gene. The V and J ends lost 5 bases and 14 bases, in that order; junction bases with no gene match: 8. CDR3 sequence: CASSRDRGDGEFF. In DNA form, the CDR3 reads TGTGCCAGCAGCCGGGACAGGGGGGACGGGGAGTTCTTC.